This note documents a single T cell receptor beta chain sequence. Only in-frame clones appear in the TCRdb table, and some are missing; sequencing was by immunoSEQ multiplex PCR. The sample lists 400,000 to 450,000 clones, about 92% occurring once. The data derive from a study of Ad26.COV2.S vaccination and SARS-CoV-2 variants. CDR1 is LNHDA and CDR2 is SQIVND in the germline V gene (reference sequence). V was trimmed by 4 bases and J by 7 bases, leaving 11 bases between them. This CDR3 comprises 12 residues. Treatment specified: around 19 received Ad26.COV2.S at low or high dose, single or two shots; 5 received placebo; per-sample allocation not given. After the first vaccine or placebo injection, samples were drawn on day 63.

The clonotype originates from a person aged 18-60 years who received the Ad26.COV2.S COVID-19 vaccine or a placebo. The chain has TRBV19 and TRBJ2-7, with D maybe TRBD2 (5 bases). The sample here was peripheral blood, taken in a trial of Ad26.COV2.S vaccine versus placebo. The CDR3 coding sequence is TGTGCCAGTAGTACCAGTCCGGGGGAGCAGTACTTC. Its translation: CASSTSPGEQYF.